This T cell receptor (beta chain) is from a study of graft-versus-host responses after intestinal transplantation. Study-wide context: Tacrolimus plus steroids were given to all recipients for about three years, preceded by anti-thymocyte globulin induction. Whole-study findings and limits: Some GvH clones appeared in ileal mucosa or blood before recipient bone marrow.

Between the trimmed V and J ends, which lost 5 bases and 0 bases, there was a span of 17 bases. Germline loops: CDR1 MNHEY, CDR2 SMNVEV (reference sequence). The CDR3 is 16 amino acids. Of note for this clone: Its specificity is unknown.

Assay used: immunoSEQ multiplex PCR; TCRdb lists only in-frame clones, some missing. The sample consists of roughly 100,000 clones, 85% to 95% of them appearing once. Here the sequenced sample was unstimulated CD8+ T cells sorted from spleen or lymph node cells, taken before transplant. The rearrangement links TRBV27 to TRBJ2-7, with D unclear. The sequence came from a human donor who was the organ donor for an intestinal transplant. The CDR3 is CASSPAASFSSYEQYF. The CDR3, as DNA: TGTGCCAGCAGTCCGGCGGCGTCTTTTAGCTCCTACGAGCAGTACTTC.